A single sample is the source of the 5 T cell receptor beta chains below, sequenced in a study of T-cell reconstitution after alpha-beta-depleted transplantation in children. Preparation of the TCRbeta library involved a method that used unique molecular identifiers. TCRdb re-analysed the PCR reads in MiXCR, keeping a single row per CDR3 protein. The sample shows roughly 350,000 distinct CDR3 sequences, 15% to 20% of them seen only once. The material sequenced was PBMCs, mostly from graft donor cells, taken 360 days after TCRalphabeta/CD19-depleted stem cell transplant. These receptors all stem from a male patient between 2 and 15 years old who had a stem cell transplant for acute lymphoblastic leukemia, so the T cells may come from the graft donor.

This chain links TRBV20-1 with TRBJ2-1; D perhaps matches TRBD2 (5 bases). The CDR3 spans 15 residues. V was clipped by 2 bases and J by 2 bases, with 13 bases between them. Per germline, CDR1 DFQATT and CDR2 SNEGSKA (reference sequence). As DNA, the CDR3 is TGCAGTGCTAGACGGGTGGGAGCGCCCTACAATGAGCAGTTCTTC. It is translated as CSARRVGAPYNEQFF.

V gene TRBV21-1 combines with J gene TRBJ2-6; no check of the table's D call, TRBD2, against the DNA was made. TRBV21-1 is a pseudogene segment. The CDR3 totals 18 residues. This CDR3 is CASSKVHHSHSGANVLTF. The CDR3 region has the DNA TGTGCCAGCAGCAAAGTTCACCATAGTCACTCTGGGGCCAACGTCCTGACTTTC.

CDR3 in DNA: TGCAGCGTTGAAAGGACTAGGAACACTGAAGCTTTCTTT. As protein: CSVERTRNTEAFF. V and J are TRBV29-1 and TRBJ1-1; D is unresolved. Trimming pared 2 bases from V and 1 base from J, leaving 8 bases between. CDR3 size: 13 residues. Germline loops: CDR1 SQVTM, CDR2 ANQGSEA.

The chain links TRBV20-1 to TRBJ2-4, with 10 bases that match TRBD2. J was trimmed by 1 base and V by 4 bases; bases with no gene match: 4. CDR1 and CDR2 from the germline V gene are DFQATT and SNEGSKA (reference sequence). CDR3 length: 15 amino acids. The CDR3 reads CSAIPGLAAKNIQYF. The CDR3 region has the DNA TGCAGTGCTATCCCGGGACTAGCGGCCAAAAACATTCAGTACTTC.

For the CDR3, the DNA is TGTGCCAGCAGCTTAACACTAGCGGGAAGCAATGAGCAGTTCTTC. It encodes CASSLTLAGSNEQFF. The chain recombines TRBV7-9 with TRBJ2-1; 10 nucleotides match TRBD2. The CDR3 extends over 15 amino acids. In germline, CDR1 is SEHNR, CDR2 FQNEAQ (reference sequence). V lost 2 bases and J lost 6; bases outside the gene matches: 4.